The T cell receptor (beta chain) under discussion was sequenced for a study of shared clonotypes between healthy human individuals. Across the study: Used for every donor were three CD4 naive, three CD4 memory, two CD8 naive and one CD8 memory plate.

Using immunoSEQ multiplex PCR, the repertoire was profiled, and TCRdb retains in-frame clones only, with some absent. Of around 200,000 clones in the sample, around 63% were seen once. CDR1 and CDR2 from the germline V gene are GTSNPN and SVGIG (reference sequence). V dropped 0 bases and J dropped 5 bases, with 4 bases sitting between them. The CDR3 covers 11 residues. This clone appeared a few times. Its antigen is not identified. At the DNA level, this CDR3 is encoded by other sequences in the same sample as well. General study results and limits: Generation probabilities of non-shared clonotypes were lower (relative to those shared by all four donors). Naive subsets, compared against memory subsets, generally had larger estimated richness values.

The receptor was isolated from a man aged 25-40 years in good health. The sample consisted of memory CD4+ T cells sorted from blood. Subset reported: CD45RA-negative fraction. The gene calls are TRBV30 and TRBJ2-5, with D unresolved. The CDR3 loop reads CAWSVKETQYF. The CDR3 coding sequence is TGTGCCTGGAGTGTTAAGGAGACCCAGTACTTC.